This is a list of T cell receptor beta chains from one sample in a study of blood T cell repertoires in COVID-19. Using immunoSEQ multiplex PCR, the repertoire was profiled, and TCRdb retains in-frame clones only, with some absent. The sample has around 400,000 clones; 89% are singletons. Sequencing was performed on PBMCs or T cells enriched from blood (not recorded which). The receptors here all came from a woman under 40 who had recovered from COVID-19. Each CDR3 is given with its conserved first and last residue. D genes are given only for firm matches. Expanded clones are given a class, and other clones once, few, many or no size at all.

j_call	d_call	v_call	clone_size	cdr3_nt	cdr3_aa
TRBJ2-2	NA	TRBV18	NA	TGTGCCAGCTCACCCACGACAGTGAACACCGGGGAGCTGTTTTTT	CASSPTTVNTGELFF
TRBJ1-2	NA	TRBV24-1	NA	TGTGCCACCAGTGACAGTACAGGTTACTATGGCTACACCTTC	CATSDSTGYYGYTF
TRBJ2-1	NA	TRBV7-3	NA	TGTGCCAGCAGCTCCCCGGGTGACAATGAGCAGTTCTTC	CASSSPGDNEQFF
TRBJ2-1	NA	TRBV5-1	NA	TGCGCCAGCGCCGGGACACCCCCGTACAATGAGCAGTTCTTC	CASAGTPPYNEQFF
TRBJ1-5	NA	TRBV30	NA	TGTGCCTGGAGTGGACAGGACAATCAGCCCCAGCATTTT	CAWSGQDNQPQHF
TRBJ1-6	NA	TRBV19	NA	TGTGCCAGTAGAAGTGGTGGGACTTCGAATTCACCCCTCCACTTT	CASRSGGTSNSPLHF
TRBJ2-1	NA	TRBV3-1/TRBV3-2	once	TGTGCCAGCAGCCGTATGACAACCTACAATGAGCAGTTCTTC	CASSRMTTYNEQFF
TRBJ2-7	NA	TRBV6-6	NA	TGTGCCAGCAGCCGTCGGGAGGGGGCGTACGAGCAGTACTTC	CASSRREGAYEQYF
TRBJ2-2	NA	TRBV7-9	NA	TGTGCCAGCAGCAAGGGGGCCGGGGAGCTGTTTTTT	CASSKGAGELFF
TRBJ2-2	NA	TRBV19	NA	TGTGCCAGTAGCATACTGTCGGGGAACCATGGGGCCGGGGAGCTGTTTTTT	CASSILSGNHGAGELFF
TRBJ1-5	NA	TRBV7-9	NA	TGTGCCAGCAGCTTATGGAGCCGGACAGAAAATCAGCCCCAGCATTTT	CASSLWSRTENQPQHF
TRBJ1-2	NA	TRBV6-2/TRBV6-3	once	TGTGCCAGCAGTTACTCGATCCAGGATGGCTACACCTTC	CASSYSIQDGYTF
TRBJ2-7	TRBD1	TRBV4-2	NA	TGTGCCAGCAGCCAAAGTCGGGGACAGGGTAGATACGAGCAGTACTTC	CASSQSRGQGRYEQYF
TRBJ1-5	NA	TRBV29-1	NA	TGCAGCCCCCGGTGGGCGGGAGTCGATCAGCCCCAGCATTTT	CSPRWAGVDQPQHF
TRBJ1-5	TRBD1	TRBV6-5	NA	TGTGCCAGCAGCCTGGGGACAGCGGTCAATCAGCCCCAGCATTTT	CASSLGTAVNQPQHF
TRBJ1-5	NA	TRBV3-1/TRBV3-2	NA	TGTGCCAGCAGCGCGGAATATAGCAATCAGCCCCAGCATTTT	CASSAEYSNQPQHF
TRBJ2-1	NA	TRBV27	NA	TGTGCCAGCAGTCCTTCCCATGACGGGTACAATGAGCAGTTCTTC	CASSPSHDGYNEQFF
TRBJ1-3	NA	TRBV3-1/TRBV3-2	NA	TGTGCCAGCAGCCAAGGTCAGATCTCTGGAAACACCATATATTTT	CASSQGQISGNTIYF
TRBJ2-7	TRBD1	TRBV9	once	TGTGCCAGCAGCGTAGCCGGGACAGCCTCCTACGAGCAGTACTTC	CASSVAGTASYEQYF
TRBJ2-7	TRBD2	TRBV2	NA	TGTGCCAGCCAAAGGGCAAGCGGGGGGTCCCGGGAGCAGTACTTC	CASQRASGGSREQYF
TRBJ2-3	NA	TRBV5-1	NA	TGCGCCAGCAGCCTCCCTAGGGGCGGTAGCACAGATACGCAGTATTTT	CASSLPRGGSTDTQYF
TRBJ2-3	TRBD2	TRBV12-5	once	TGTGCTAGTGGACCGGGACTAGCGAGCACAGATACGCAGTATTTT	CASGPGLASTDTQYF